This TCR beta chain was sequenced in a study of blood T cell repertoires in COVID-19. Study information: Acute and convalescent COVID-19 samples came from the United States, Italy and Spain. From T cells, B-cell-depleted T cells, or PBMCs came the material, which was cDNA or gDNA.

This clone showed up just once. Per the original methods: How many nucleated cells were present was estimated from reference gene primer amplification. Sequencing was performed with immunoSEQ multiplex PCR; in TCRdb, only in-frame clones are kept and a portion is missing. Clone size and V and J calls were adopted from that table, with D and trimming inferred from the DNA. The data contain around 250,000 clones, roughly 82% of them singletons. This CDR3 is built from 12 residues. Trimming removed 7 bases from V and 5 bases from J, with 11 bases in between. The TCR sequence derives from a man aged 80 or over with acute or convalescent COVID-19. The chain couples TRBV12-3 or TRBV12-4 to TRBJ2-5; D is possibly TRBD1 (6 bases). The sequencing input was peripheral blood. DNA for the CDR3: TGTGCCAGCAAGGCAGGGGAGGAGACCCAGTACTTC. Protein sequence: CASKAGEETQYF.